This is a list of T cell receptor beta chains from one sample in a study of blood T cell repertoires in COVID-19. Produced via immunoSEQ multiplex PCR; TCRdb's table is partial and in-frame only. Here the sample spans roughly 500,000 clones, 70% to 90% being singletons. Sequencing input: peripheral blood. The origin of the receptors is a human donor in a cohort sampled during active COVID-19. CDR3s include the opening cysteine and the closing phenylalanine or tryptophan. A D gene is named only where the DNA matches it firmly. Rows may omit the clone size; those that give it use once, few, many or a size class.

D gene,J gene,clone size,V gene,CDR3 protein,CDR3 DNA
TRBD1,TRBJ2-1,-,TRBV27,CASSSDRGRPAEQFF,TGTGCCAGCAGTTCCGACAGGGGGCGGCCCGCTGAGCAGTTCTTC
TRBD1,TRBJ1-5,-,TRBV6-5,CASRIGQGNQPQHF,TGTGCCAGCAGGATAGGACAGGGTAATCAGCCCCAGCATTTT
TRBD2,TRBJ2-7,-,TRBV7-3,CASSGTPTGLSLEQYF,TGTGCCAGCAGCGGGACCCCCACGGGACTATCGCTTGAGCAGTACTTC
TRBD1,TRBJ1-1,-,TRBV7-3,CASSLDGTARISEAFF,TGTGCCAGCAGCTTAGACGGGACAGCGAGAATCAGTGAAGCTTTCTTT
-,TRBJ2-7,-,TRBV6-2/TRBV6-3,CASSYDQGSYYEQYF,TGTGCCAGCAGTTACGATCAGGGGTCTTATTACGAGCAGTACTTC
-,TRBJ2-5,-,TRBV5-1,CASSLTAGIETQYF,TGCGCCAGCAGCTTAACGGCAGGGATAGAGACCCAGTACTTC
-,TRBJ1-2,-,TRBV5-1,CASSFSANYGYTF,TGCGCCAGCAGCTTCTCGGCTAACTATGGCTACACCTTC
-,TRBJ2-3,-,TRBV1,CTSSHSPGLAGHGNTQYF,TGCACCAGCAGCCATTCCCCGGGACTAGCGGGCCACGGAAATACGCAGTATTTT
-,TRBJ2-1,-,TRBV10-1,CASRVRTPGEAYNEQFF,TGCGCCAGCAGGGTGAGGACTCCCGGGGAGGCCTACAATGAGCAGTTCTTC
-,TRBJ2-1,-,TRBV5-5,CASSRVGGTFYNEQFF,TGTGCCAGCAGCCGGGTAGGGGGTACCTTTTACAATGAGCAGTTCTTC
TRBD1,TRBJ1-1,-,TRBV7-2,CASSTDRGRTEAFF,TGTGCCAGCAGCACCGACAGGGGGAGAACTGAAGCTTTCTTT
TRBD1,TRBJ2-3,-,TRBV5-1,CASSFGTGYTDTQYF,TGCGCCAGCAGTTTCGGGACAGGGTACACAGATACGCAGTATTTT
TRBD1,TRBJ1-2,-,TRBV3-1/TRBV3-2,CASSQAQTGGNYGYTF,TGTGCCAGCAGCCAAGCCCAGACAGGGGGTAACTATGGCTACACCTTC
-,TRBJ2-3,-,TRBV28,CASSFPASRYSTDTQYF,TGTGCCAGCAGTTTCCCCGCTAGCAGATATAGCACAGATACGCAGTATTTT
-,TRBJ2-7,-,TRBV6-5,CASRSKGFPYEQYF,TGTGCCAGCAGATCGAAGGGGTTCCCCTACGAGCAGTACTTC
TRBD2,TRBJ2-7,-,TRBV4-2,CASSSQTSGSIYEQYF,TGTGCCAGCAGCTCCCAGACTAGCGGGAGTATCTACGAGCAGTACTTC
TRBD1,TRBJ2-3,-,TRBV18,CASSLGRTGGEDTQYF,TGTGCCAGCTCCCTCGGGAGGACAGGGGGCGAAGATACGCAGTATTTT
-,TRBJ2-3,-,TRBV28,CASWRRDTDTQYF,TGTGCCAGTTGGAGGCGGGACACAGATACGCAGTATTTT
-,TRBJ2-1,-,TRBV18,CASSPPQRVRNEQFF,TGTGCCAGCTCACCACCGCAACGGGTAAGGAATGAGCAGTTCTTC
-,TRBJ1-4,few,TRBV7-8,CASSSLTRAGDEKLFF,TGTGCCAGCAGCTCACTCACGAGGGCCGGGGATGAAAAACTGTTTTTT
-,TRBJ2-1,-,TRBV23-1,CASSQSETESNEQFF,TGCGCCAGCAGTCAATCCGAGACGGAGAGTAATGAGCAGTTCTTC
TRBD1,TRBJ1-2,-,TRBV15,CATSRSGQGANGYTF,TGTGCCACCAGCAGATCGGGACAGGGGGCGAATGGCTACACCTTC
-,TRBJ1-3,-,TRBV19,CASSFATAVSGNTIYF,TGTGCCAGTAGTTTTGCAACAGCAGTCTCTGGAAACACCATATATTTT
-,TRBJ1-5,few,TRBV27,CASSPRRDSYSNQPQHF,TGTGCCAGCAGTCCCCGCCGGGACTCCTATAGCAATCAGCCCCAGCATTTT
TRBD2,TRBJ2-4,-,TRBV3-1/TRBV3-2,CASSQLISGRRDIQYF,TGTGCCAGCAGCCAACTTATCAGCGGGAGGCGGGACATTCAGTACTTC
-,TRBJ2-1,-,TRBV12-3/TRBV12-4,CASSLTPNEQFF,TGTGCCAGCAGTCTGACTCCTAATGAGCAGTTCTTC
-,TRBJ1-2,-,TRBV6-5,CASSLGRGADYGYTF,TGTGCCAGCAGTCTAGGGCGGGGGGCGGACTATGGCTACACCTTC
TRBD2,TRBJ2-3,-,TRBV11-2,CASSPSGREEDTQYF,TGTGCCAGCAGCCCTAGCGGGAGGGAGGAAGATACGCAGTATTTT
TRBD1,TRBJ1-5,-,TRBV9,CASSGGQGPPNQPQHF,TGTGCCAGCAGCGGAGGACAGGGCCCGCCAAATCAGCCCCAGCATTTT
-,TRBJ1-3,once,TRBV30,CAWSVRQLPYGNTIYF,TGTGCCTGGAGTGTACGACAGCTACCCTATGGAAACACCATATATTTT
TRBD2,TRBJ2-5,-,TRBV5-1,CASSLPSGDQETQYF,TGCGCCAGCAGCTTACCTAGCGGGGATCAAGAGACCCAGTACTTC
-,TRBJ2-7,-,TRBV28,CASSSPNSGGGVYEQYF,TGTGCCAGCAGTTCTCCCAATTCCGGAGGGGGGGTCTACGAGCAGTACTTC
-,TRBJ1-5,-,TRBV11-2,CASSWTSEQPQHF,TGTGCCAGCAGCTGGACATCGGAGCAGCCCCAGCATTTT
TRBD1,TRBJ2-2,-,TRBV5-4,CASSLDEIRQGPGELFF,TGTGCCAGCAGCTTGGACGAAATTAGACAGGGCCCCGGGGAGCTGTTTTTT
TRBD1,TRBJ1-2,once,TRBV30,CAWITGGYYGYTF,TGTGCCTGGATTACAGGGGGCTACTATGGCTACACCTTC
-,TRBJ1-1,-,TRBV7-2,CASSGGLTHTEAFF,TGTGCCAGCAGCGGGGGCCTCACCCACACTGAAGCTTTCTTT
-,TRBJ2-7,-,TRBV12-3/TRBV12-4,CASSFGGQGEQYF,TGTGCCAGCAGTTTCGGGGGTCAAGGCGAGCAGTACTTC
TRBD1,TRBJ2-1,-,TRBV25-1,CASGGPGQGAWNEQFF,TGTGCCAGCGGGGGACCGGGACAGGGGGCGTGGAATGAGCAGTTCTTC
-,TRBJ2-2,-,TRBV5-1,CASSILAPRGTGELFF,TGCGCCAGCAGCATTCTAGCGCCGAGAGGGACCGGGGAGCTGTTTTTT
-,TRBJ1-4,-,TRBV19,CASRRRRGEDEKLFF,TGTGCCAGTAGGAGAAGGAGGGGCGAGGATGAAAAACTGTTTTTT
TRBD2,TRBJ2-2,-,TRBV6-2/TRBV6-3,CASSPGGSGSSLMTGELFF,TGTGCCAGCAGCCCCGGTGGAAGCGGGAGTTCTCTTATGACCGGGGAGCTGTTTTTT
TRBD2,TRBJ2-1,-,TRBV30,CAAGRGGSNEQFF,TGTGCGGCCGGCCGGGGGGGTTCCAATGAGCAGTTCTTC
TRBD1,TRBJ2-5,-,TRBV25-1,CASGDRGPEETQYF,TGTGCCAGCGGCGACAGGGGCCCCGAAGAGACCCAGTACTTC
TRBD2,TRBJ2-3,-,TRBV10-1,CASSLTIAGGTDTQYF,TGCGCCAGCAGTCTTACTATAGCGGGAGGTACAGATACGCAGTATTTT
-,TRBJ2-7,-,TRBV3-1/TRBV3-2,CASSQRGAPYEQYF,TGTGCCAGCAGCCAACGTGGGGCACCCTACGAGCAGTACTTC
-,TRBJ2-1,-,TRBV27,CASSQDTRPPYNEQFF,TGTGCCAGCAGTCAAGATACTAGACCACCCTACAATGAGCAGTTCTTC
-,TRBJ2-1,-,TRBV29-1,CSVEEWPFF,TGCAGCGTTGAGGAGTGGCCGTTCTTC
-,TRBJ1-2,few,TRBV30,CAWSRKEGGYTF,TGTGCCTGGAGTCGGAAGGAGGGGGGCTACACCTTC
-,TRBJ1-5,few,TRBV6-1,CASSEGTVGNQPQHF,TGTGCCAGCAGTGAAGGGACAGTAGGAAATCAGCCCCAGCATTTT